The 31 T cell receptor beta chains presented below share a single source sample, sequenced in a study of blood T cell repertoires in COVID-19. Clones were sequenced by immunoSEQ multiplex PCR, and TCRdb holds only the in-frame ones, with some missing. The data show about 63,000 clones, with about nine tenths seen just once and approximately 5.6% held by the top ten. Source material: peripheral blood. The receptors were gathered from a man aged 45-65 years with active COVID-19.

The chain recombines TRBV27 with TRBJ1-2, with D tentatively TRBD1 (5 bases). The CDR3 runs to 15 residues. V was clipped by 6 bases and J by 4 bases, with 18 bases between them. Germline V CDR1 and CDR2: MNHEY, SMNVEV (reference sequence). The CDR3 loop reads CASSVRDGGGYGYTF. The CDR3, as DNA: TGTGCCAGCAGCGTCCGGGACGGCGGGGGCTATGGCTACACCTTC.

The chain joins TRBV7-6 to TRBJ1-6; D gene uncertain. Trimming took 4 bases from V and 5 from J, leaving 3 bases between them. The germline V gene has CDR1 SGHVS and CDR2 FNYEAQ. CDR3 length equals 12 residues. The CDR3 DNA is TGTGCCAGCAGCTCAGATAATTCACCCCTCCACTTT. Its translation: CASSSDNSPLHF. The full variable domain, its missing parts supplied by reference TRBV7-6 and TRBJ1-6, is GAGVSQSPRYKVTKRGQDVALRCDPISGHVSLYWYRQALGQGPEFLTYFNYEAQQDKSGLPNDRFSAERPEGSISTLTIQRTEQRDSAMYRCASSSDNSPLHFGNGTRLTVT.

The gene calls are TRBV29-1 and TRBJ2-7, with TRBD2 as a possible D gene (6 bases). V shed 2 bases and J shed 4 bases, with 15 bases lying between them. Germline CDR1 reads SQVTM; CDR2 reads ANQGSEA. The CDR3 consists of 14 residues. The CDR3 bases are TGCAGCGTTGAATTCAGCGGGTCAAGTTACGAGCAGTACTTC. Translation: CSVEFSGSSYEQYF.

The CDR3 bases are TGCAGTGCTAGTAAGGGGGCGCAGTTCAACGCGCAGTATTTT. Protein: CSASKGAQFNAQYF. The rearrangement links TRBV20-1 to TRBJ2-3; 7 nucleotides match TRBD1. Germline trimming cut 3 bases from V and 10 bases from J; bases unmatched to any gene: 13. Per the germline V gene, CDR1 is DFQATT and CDR2 is SNEGSKA (reference sequence). The CDR3 totals 14 residues.

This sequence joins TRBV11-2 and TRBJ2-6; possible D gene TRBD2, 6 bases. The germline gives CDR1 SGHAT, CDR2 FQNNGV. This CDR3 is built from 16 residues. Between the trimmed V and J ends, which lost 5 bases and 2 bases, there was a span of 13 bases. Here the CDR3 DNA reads TGTGCCAGCAGCGTCCGCGGGGACCCTGGGGCCAACGTCCTGACTTTC. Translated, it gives CASSVRGDPGANVLTF. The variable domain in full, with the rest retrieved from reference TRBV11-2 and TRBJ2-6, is EAGVAQSPRYKIIEKRQSVAFWCNPISGHATLYWYQQILGQGPKLLIQFQNNGVVDDSQLPKDRFSAERLKGVDSTLKIQPAKLEDSAVYLCASSVRGDPGANVLTFGAGSRLTVL.

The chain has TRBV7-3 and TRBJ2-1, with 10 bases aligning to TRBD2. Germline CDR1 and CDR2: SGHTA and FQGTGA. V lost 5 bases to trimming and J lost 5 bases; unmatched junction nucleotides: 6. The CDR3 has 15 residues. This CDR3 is CASSPGGTSDNEQFF. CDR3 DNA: TGTGCCAGCAGCCCGGGAGGGACTAGCGACAATGAGCAGTTCTTC.

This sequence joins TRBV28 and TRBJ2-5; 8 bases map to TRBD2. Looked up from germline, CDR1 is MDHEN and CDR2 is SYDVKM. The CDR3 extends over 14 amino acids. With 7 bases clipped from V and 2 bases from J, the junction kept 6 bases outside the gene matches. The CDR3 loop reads CASTGGRQQETQYF. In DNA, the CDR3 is TGTGCCAGCACGGGAGGGAGGCAACAAGAGACCCAGTACTTC.

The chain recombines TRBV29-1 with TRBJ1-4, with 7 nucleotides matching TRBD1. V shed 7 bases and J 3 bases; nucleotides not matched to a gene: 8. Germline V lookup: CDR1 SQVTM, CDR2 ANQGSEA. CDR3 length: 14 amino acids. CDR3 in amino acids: CSARPGTANEKLFF. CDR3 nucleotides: TGCAGCGCCCGTCCCGGGACAGCTAATGAAAAACTGTTTTTT.

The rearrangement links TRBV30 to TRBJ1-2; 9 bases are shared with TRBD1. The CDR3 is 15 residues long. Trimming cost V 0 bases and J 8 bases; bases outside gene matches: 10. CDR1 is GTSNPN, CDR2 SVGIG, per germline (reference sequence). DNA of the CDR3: TGTGCCTGGAGTGTTACTAGCACAGGGGGCGTAGGCTACACCTTC. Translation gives CAWSVTSTGGVGYTF.

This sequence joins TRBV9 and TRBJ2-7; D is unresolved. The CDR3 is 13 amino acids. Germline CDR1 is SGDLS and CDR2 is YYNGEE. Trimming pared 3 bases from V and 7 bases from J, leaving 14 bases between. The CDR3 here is CASSASPLREQYF. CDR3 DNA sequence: TGTGCCAGCAGCGCCTCGCCCTTACGGGAGCAGTACTTC.

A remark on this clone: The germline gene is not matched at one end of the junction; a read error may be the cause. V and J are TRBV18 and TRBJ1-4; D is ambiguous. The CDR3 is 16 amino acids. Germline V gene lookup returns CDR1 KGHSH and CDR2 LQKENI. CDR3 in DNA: TGTGCCAGCTCACCATTTGGAACTGCAACTAATAAAAAACTGTTTTTT. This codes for CASSPFGTATNKKLFF.

The CDR3, as DNA: TGTGCCAGCTCACCCCCACTAGCGGATACGCAGTATTTT. As protein: CASSPPLADTQYF. V is TRBV18 and J is TRBJ2-3; 7 bases are a match to TRBD2. The CDR3 is 13 residues long. V shed 3 bases, J shed 6 bases, and the junction held 3 bases outside the gene matches. Germline CDR1 reads KGHSH; CDR2 reads LQKENI.

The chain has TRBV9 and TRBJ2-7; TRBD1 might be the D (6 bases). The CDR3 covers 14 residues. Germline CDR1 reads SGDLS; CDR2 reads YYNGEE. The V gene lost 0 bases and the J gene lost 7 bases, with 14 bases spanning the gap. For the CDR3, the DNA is TGTGCCAGCAGCGTAGGGCACAGGGTGGGGGAGCAGTACTTC. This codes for CASSVGHRVGEQYF.

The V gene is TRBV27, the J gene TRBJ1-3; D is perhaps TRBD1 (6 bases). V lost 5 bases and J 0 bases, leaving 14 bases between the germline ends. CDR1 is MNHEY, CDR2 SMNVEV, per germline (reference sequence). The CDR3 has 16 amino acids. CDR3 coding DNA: TGTGCCAGCAGTCTGTCCCGGGACAACTCTGGAAACACCATATATTTT. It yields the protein CASSLSRDNSGNTIYF.

The CDR3 bases are TGTGCCAGCAGCCCAACCCAGGGCGCGTATACGCAGTATTTT. It is translated as CASSPTQGAYTQYF. This rearrangement joins TRBV6-4 to TRBJ2-3, with D perhaps TRBD1 (5 bases). The length of the CDR3 is 14 residues. Trimming shortened V by 6 bases and J by 7 bases, and 17 bases separated the two germline ends. Germline loops: CDR1 MRHNA, CDR2 SNTAGT.

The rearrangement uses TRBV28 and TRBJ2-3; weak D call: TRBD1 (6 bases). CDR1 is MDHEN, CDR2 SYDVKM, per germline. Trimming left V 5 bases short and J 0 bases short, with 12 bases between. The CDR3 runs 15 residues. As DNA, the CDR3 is TGTGCCAGCAGTACCGGGACAACAAGCACAGATACGCAGTATTTT. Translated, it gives CASSTGTTSTDTQYF.

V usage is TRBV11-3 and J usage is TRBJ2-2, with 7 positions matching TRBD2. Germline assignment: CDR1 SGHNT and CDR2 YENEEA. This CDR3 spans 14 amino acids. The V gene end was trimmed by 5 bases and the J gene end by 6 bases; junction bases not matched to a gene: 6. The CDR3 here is CASSPGLVSGELFF. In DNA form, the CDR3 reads TGTGCCAGCAGCCCCGGACTAGTTTCCGGGGAGCTGTTTTTT.

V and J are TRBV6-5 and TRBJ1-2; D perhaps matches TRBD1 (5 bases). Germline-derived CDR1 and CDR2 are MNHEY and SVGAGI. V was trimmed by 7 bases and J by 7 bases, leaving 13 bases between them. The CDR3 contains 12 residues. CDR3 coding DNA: TGTGCCAGCATGTCGGGGGGAGGTGGCTACACCTTC. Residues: CASMSGGGGYTF.

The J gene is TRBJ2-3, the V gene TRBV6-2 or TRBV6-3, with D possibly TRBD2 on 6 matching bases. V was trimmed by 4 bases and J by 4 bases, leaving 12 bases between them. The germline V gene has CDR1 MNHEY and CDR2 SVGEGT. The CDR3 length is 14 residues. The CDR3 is CASSSGDLPDTQYF. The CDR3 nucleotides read TGTGCCAGCAGTTCGGGGGACCTCCCAGATACGCAGTATTTT.

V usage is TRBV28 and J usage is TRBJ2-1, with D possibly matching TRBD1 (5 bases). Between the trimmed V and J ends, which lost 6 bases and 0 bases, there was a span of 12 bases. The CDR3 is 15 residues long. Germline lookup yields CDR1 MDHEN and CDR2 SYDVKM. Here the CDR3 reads CASSPGHYSYNEQFF. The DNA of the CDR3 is TGTGCCAGCAGCCCCGGACACTACTCCTACAATGAGCAGTTCTTC.

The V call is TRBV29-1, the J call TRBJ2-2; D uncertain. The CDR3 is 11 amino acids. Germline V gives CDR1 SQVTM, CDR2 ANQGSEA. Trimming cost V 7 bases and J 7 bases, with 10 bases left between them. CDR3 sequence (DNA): TGCAGCGCCGGTCGGGTCGGGGAGCTGTTTTTT. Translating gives CSAGRVGELFF.

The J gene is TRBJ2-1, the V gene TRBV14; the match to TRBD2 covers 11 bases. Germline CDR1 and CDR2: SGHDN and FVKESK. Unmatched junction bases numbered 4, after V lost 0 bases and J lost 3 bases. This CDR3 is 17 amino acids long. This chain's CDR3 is CASSQDSGRAVYNEQFF. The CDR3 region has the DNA TGTGCCAGCAGCCAAGATAGCGGGAGGGCCGTCTACAATGAGCAGTTCTTC.

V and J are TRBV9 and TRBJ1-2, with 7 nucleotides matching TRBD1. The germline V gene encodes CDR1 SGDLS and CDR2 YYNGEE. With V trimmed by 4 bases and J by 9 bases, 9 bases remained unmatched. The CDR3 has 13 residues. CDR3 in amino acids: CASSTQTGTRYTF. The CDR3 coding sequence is TGTGCCAGCAGCACTCAGACAGGGACCCGCTACACCTTC.

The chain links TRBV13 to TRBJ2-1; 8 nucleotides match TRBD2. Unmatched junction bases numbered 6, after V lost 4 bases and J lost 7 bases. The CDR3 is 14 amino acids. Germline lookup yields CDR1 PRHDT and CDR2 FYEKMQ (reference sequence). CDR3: CASSSAGRGNEQFF. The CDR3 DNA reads TGTGCCAGCAGCTCCGCCGGGAGGGGTAATGAGCAGTTCTTC. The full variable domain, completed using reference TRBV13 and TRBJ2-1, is AAGVIQSPRHLIKEKRETATLKCYPIPRHDTVYWYQQGPGQDPQFLISFYEKMQSDKGSIPDRFSAQQFSDYHSELNMSSLELGDSALYFCASSSAGRGNEQFFGPGTRLTVL.

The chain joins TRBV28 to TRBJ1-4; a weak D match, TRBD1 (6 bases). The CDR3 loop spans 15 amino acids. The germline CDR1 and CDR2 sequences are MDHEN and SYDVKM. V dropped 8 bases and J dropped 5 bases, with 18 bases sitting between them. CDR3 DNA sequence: TGTGCCAGCCGCCTTTCCGGACAGCTCAATGAAAAACTGTTTTTT. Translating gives CASRLSGQLNEKLFF. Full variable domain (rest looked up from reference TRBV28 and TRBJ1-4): DVKVTQSSRYLVKRTGEKVFLECVQDMDHENMFWYRQDPGLGLRLIYFSYDVKMKEKGDIPEGYSVSREKKERFSLILESASTNQTSMYLCASRLSGQLNEKLFFGSGTQLSVL.

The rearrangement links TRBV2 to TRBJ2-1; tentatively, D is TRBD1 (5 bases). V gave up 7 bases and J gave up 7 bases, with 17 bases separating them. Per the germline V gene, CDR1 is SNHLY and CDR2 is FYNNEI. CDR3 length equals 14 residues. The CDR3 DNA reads TGTGCCAGCATATGGGTTACAGGAAGAAATGAGCAGTTCTTC. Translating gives CASIWVTGRNEQFF.

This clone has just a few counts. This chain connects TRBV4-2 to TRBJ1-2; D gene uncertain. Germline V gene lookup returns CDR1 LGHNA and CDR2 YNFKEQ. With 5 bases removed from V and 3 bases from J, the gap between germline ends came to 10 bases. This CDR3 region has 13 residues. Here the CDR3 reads CASSEAWDYGYTF. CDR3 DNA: TGTGCCAGCAGCGAGGCTTGGGACTATGGCTACACCTTC.

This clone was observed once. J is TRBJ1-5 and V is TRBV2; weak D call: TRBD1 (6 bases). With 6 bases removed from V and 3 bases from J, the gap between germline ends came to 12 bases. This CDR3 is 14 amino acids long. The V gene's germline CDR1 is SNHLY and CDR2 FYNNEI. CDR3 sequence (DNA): TGTGCCAGCAGCCCCGGGACACACAATCAGCCCCAGCATTTT. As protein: CASSPGTHNQPQHF.

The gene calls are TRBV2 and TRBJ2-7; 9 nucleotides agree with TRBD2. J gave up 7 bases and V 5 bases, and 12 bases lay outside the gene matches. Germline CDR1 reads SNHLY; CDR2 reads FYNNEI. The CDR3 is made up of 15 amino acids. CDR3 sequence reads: CASSLAGQSLLEQYF. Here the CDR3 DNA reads TGTGCCAGCAGTCTAGCGGGACAGAGCCTCTTGGAGCAGTACTTC.

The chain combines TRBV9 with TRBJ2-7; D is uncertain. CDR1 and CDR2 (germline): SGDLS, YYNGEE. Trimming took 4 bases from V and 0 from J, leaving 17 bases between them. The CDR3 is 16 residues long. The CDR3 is CASSHGAHGDSYEQYF. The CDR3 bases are TGTGCCAGCAGCCATGGAGCCCACGGAGACTCCTACGAGCAGTACTTC.

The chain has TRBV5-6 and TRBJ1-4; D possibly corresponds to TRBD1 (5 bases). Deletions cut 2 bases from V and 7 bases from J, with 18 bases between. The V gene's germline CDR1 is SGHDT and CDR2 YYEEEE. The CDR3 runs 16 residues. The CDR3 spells CASSFQGVTSGEKLFF. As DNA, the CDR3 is TGTGCCAGCAGCTTCCAGGGTGTTACCTCGGGTGAAAAACTGTTTTTT.